This T cell receptor (beta chain) derives from a study of Tregs in tolerant kidney transplant recipients. Study results and caveats: Activated donor B cell expansion appeared to reveal the most relevant donor-specific TCRbeta repertoire.

Unstimulated Tregs (CD4+CD25+CD127-) and CD4+CD25- non-Tregs were sorted from PBMCs. Generated by immunoSEQ multiplex PCR, the TCRdb table keeps only in-frame clones and is missing some. There are fewer than 150,000 clones in the sample; roughly 93% occur only once, and roughly 0.63% lies in the top ten. V was trimmed by 4 bases and J by 4 bases, leaving 15 bases between them. Germline V lookup: CDR1 SGDLS, CDR2 YYNGEE. This CDR3 spans 15 amino acids. Regarding this clone: Its antigen is unidentified.

The TCR was taken from a human donor in good health. This chain joins TRBV9 and TRBJ1-3, with D maybe TRBD1 (5 bases). Input material: CD4+ T cells from blood. In nucleotides, the CDR3 is TGTGCCAGCAGCAAGAGCTCAGGGACCGGAAACACCATATATTTT. Translating it yields CASSKSSGTGNTIYF.